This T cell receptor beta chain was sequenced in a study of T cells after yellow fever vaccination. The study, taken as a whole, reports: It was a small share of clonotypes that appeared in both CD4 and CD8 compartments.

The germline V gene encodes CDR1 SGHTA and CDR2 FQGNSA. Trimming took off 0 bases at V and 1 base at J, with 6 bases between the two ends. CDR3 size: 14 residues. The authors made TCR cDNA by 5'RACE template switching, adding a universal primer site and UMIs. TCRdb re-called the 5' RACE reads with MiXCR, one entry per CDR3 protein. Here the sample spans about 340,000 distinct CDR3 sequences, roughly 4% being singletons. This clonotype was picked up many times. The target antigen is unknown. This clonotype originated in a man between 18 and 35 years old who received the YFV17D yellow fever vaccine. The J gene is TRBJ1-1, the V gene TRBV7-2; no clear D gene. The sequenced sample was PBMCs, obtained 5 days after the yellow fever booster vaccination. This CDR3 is CASSLAWENTEAFF. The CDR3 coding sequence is TGTGCCAGCAGCTTAGCGTGGGAGAACACTGAAGCTTTCTTT.